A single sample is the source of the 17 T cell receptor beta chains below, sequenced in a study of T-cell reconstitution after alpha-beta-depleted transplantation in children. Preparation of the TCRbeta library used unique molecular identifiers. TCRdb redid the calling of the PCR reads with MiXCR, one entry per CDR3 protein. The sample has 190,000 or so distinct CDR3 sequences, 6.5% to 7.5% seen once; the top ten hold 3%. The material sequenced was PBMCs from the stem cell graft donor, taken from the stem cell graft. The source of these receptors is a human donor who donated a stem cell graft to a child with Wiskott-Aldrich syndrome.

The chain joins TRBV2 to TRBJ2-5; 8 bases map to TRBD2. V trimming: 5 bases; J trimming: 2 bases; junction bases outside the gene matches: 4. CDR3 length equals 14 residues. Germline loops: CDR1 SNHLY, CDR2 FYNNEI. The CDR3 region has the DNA TGTGCCAGCAGTCGGAGCGGGGGACAAGAGACCCAGTACTTC. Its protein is CASSRSGGQETQYF.

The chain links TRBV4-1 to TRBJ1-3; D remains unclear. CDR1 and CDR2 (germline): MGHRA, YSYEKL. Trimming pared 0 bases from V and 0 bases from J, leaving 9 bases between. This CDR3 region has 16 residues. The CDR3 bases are TGCGCCAGCAGCCAAGAGGGTTTGGGCTCTGGAAACACCATATATTTT. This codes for CASSQEGLGSGNTIYF.

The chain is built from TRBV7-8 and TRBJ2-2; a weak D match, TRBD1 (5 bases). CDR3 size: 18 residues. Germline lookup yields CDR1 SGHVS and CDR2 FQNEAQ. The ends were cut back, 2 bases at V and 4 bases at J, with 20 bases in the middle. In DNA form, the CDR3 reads TGTGCCAGCAGCTTAATAAGGTCCGGGCAGGGTGCCACCGGGGAGCTGTTTTTT. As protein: CASSLIRSGQGATGELFF.

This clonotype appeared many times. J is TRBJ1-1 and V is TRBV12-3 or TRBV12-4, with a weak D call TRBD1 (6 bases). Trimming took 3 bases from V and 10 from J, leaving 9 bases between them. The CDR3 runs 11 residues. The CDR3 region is CASSLGTRAFF. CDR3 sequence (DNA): TGTGCCAGCAGTTTGGGGACAAGAGCTTTCTTT.

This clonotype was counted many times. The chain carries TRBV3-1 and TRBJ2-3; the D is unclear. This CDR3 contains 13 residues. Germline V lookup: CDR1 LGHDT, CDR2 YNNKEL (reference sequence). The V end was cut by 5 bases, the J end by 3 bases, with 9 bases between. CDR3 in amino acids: CASSTLETDTQYF. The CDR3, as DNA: TGTGCCAGCAGCACCCTCGAGACAGATACGCAGTATTTT.

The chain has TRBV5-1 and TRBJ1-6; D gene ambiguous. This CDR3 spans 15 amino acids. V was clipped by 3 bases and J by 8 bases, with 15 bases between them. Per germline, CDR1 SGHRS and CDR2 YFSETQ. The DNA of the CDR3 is TGCGCCAGCAGCTCGAGACCGTCCTGGGATTCACCCCTCCACTTT. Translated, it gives CASSSRPSWDSPLHF.

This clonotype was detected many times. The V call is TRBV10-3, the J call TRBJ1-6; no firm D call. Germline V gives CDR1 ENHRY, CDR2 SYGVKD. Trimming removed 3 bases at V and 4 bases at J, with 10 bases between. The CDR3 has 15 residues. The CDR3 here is CAISEGRRYNSPLHF. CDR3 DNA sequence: TGTGCCATCAGTGAAGGAAGACGGTATAATTCACCCCTCCACTTT.

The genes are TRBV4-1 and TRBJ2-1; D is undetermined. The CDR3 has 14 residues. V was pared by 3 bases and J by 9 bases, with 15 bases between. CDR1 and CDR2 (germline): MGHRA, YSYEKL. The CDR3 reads CASSQSSYNGEQFF. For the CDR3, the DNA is TGCGCCAGCAGCCAGTCTTCCTATAACGGTGAGCAGTTCTTC.

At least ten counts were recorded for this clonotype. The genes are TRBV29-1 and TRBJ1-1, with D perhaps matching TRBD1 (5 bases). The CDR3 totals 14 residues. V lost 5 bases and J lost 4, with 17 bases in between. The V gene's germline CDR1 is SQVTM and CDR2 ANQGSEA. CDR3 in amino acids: CSVITAGTFTEAFF. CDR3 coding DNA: TGCAGCGTTATAACTGCAGGGACGTTCACTGAAGCTTTCTTT.

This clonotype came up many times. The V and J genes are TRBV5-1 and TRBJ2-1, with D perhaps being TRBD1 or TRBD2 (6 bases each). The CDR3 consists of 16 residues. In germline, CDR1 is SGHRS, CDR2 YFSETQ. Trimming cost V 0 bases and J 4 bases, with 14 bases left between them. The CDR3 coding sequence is TGCGCCAGCAGCTTGGAGGGGGACTTTTCATACAATGAGCAGTTCTTC. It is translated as CASSLEGDFSYNEQFF.

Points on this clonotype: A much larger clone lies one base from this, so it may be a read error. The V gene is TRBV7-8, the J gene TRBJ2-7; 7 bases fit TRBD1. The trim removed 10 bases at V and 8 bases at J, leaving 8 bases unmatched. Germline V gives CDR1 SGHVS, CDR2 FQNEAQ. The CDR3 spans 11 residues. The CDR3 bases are TGTGCCACCACAGGGGACCACAAGCAGTACTTC. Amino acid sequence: CATTGDHKQYF.

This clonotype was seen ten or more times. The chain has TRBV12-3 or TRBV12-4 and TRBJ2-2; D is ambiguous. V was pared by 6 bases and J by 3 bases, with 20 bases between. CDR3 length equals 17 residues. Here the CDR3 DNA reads TGTGCCAGCAGCGATAATCGAGCGATATCATACACCGGGGAGCTGTTTTTT. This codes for CASSDNRAISYTGELFF.

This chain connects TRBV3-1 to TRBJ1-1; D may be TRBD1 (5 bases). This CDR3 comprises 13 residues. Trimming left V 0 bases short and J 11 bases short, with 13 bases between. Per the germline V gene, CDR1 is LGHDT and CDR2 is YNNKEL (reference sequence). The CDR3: CASSQDWWGFAFF. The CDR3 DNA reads TGTGCCAGCAGCCAAGATTGGTGGGGGTTCGCTTTCTTT.

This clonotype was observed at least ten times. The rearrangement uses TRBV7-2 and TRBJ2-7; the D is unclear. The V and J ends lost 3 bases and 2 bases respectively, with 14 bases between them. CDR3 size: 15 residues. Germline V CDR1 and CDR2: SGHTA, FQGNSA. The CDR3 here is CASSFSNYQTYEQYF. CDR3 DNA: TGTGCCAGCAGCTTCAGCAACTACCAGACCTACGAGCAGTACTTC.

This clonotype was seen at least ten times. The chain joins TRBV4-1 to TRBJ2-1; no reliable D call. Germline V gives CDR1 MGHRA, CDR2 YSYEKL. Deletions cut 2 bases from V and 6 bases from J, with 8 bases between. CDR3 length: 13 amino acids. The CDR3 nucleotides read TGCGCCAGCAGCCAATTGATAGGCAATGAGCAGTTCTTC. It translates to CASSQLIGNEQFF.

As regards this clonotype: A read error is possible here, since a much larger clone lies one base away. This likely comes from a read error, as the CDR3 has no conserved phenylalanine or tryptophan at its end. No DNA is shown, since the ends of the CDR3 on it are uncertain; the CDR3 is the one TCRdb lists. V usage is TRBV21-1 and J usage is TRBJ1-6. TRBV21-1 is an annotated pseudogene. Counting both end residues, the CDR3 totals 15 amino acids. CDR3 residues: CASTPSDRKLSPLHL.

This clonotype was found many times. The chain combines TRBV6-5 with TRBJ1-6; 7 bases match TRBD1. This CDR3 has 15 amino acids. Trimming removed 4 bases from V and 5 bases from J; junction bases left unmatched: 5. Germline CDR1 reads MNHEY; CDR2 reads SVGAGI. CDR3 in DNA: TGTGCCAGCAGTTTCATGACAGGGAATAATTCACCCCTCCACTTT. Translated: CASSFMTGNNSPLHF.